The 22 T cell receptor beta chains presented below share a single source sample, sequenced in a study of blood T cell repertoires in COVID-19. Sequencing used immunoSEQ multiplex PCR; TCRdb keeps in-frame clones, though not all of them. The sample carries 50,000 to 60,000 clones, 70% to 90% recorded once. Specimen: peripheral blood. These receptor sequences come from a human donor in a cohort sampled during active COVID-19.

The V and J genes are TRBV5-4 and TRBJ1-4; weak D call: TRBD1 (5 bases). Trimming shortened V by 4 bases and J by 1 base, and 8 bases separated the two germline ends. Germline-derived CDR1 and CDR2 are SGHNT and YYREEE (reference sequence). The CDR3 is 14 residues long. As DNA, the CDR3 is TGTGCCAGCAGCCGGGGGGGAACTAATGAAAAACTGTTTTTT. It codes for CASSRGGTNEKLFF.

The V and J genes are TRBV5-1 and TRBJ2-5; 9 bases align to TRBD1. The CDR3 sequence is 16 residues long. Germline V gives CDR1 SGHRS, CDR2 YFSETQ. V shed 0 bases and J 5 bases; nucleotides not matched to a gene: 8. CDR3 in DNA: TGCGCCAGCAGCTTGGCCGGACAGGGGATTTGGGAGACCCAGTACTTC. Its protein is CASSLAGQGIWETQYF.

The rearrangement uses TRBV23-1 and TRBJ2-3, with 8 bases identical to TRBD2. TRBV23-1 is placed among ORFs of uncertain function. The V segment lost 8 bases and the J segment 3 bases; nucleotides outside the gene matches: 13. CDR3 length: 16 residues. CDR3: CASSQDRTGGTDTQYF. CDR3 sequence (DNA): TGCGCCAGCTCCCAAGATAGAACGGGAGGGACAGATACGCAGTATTTT.

The rearrangement joins TRBV11-1 to TRBJ1-1, with TRBD1 identical over 7 bases. V shed 1 base and J 1 base; nucleotides not matched to a gene: 3. The V gene's germline CDR1 is SGHAT and CDR2 FQDESV (reference sequence). This CDR3 spans 15 amino acids. The CDR3 DNA is TGTGCCAGCAGCTTAGATCGGACAGGGAACACTGAAGCTTTCTTT. This codes for CASSLDRTGNTEAFF.

This chain connects TRBV20-1 to TRBJ2-1; 7 bases map to TRBD2. The CDR3 has 14 residues. J gave up 5 bases and V 3 bases, and 7 bases lay outside the gene matches. CDR1 is DFQATT, CDR2 SNEGSKA, per germline (reference sequence). The CDR3 nucleotides are TGCAGTGCTAGTGGGGAGGGCCCTGACAATGAGCAGTTCTTC. It translates to CSASGEGPDNEQFF.

This rearrangement joins TRBV7-8 to TRBJ2-3; possibly TRBD2 for D (6 bases). The germline CDR1 and CDR2 sequences are SGHVS and FQNEAQ. Between the trimmed V and J ends, which lost 5 bases and 1 base, there was a span of 19 bases. This CDR3 is 17 amino acids long. CDR3 region: CASSLRGFGARTDTQYF. The CDR3 DNA reads TGTGCCAGCAGCCTCCGGGGGTTCGGGGCGCGCACAGATACGCAGTATTTT.

The chain combines TRBV4-3 with TRBJ2-2; 10 bases line up with TRBD2. This CDR3 has 17 amino acids. V trimming: 4 bases; J trimming: 5 bases; junction bases outside the gene matches: 10. Germline CDR1 and CDR2: LGHNA and YSLEER. The CDR3 loop reads CASSPAQSGRGTGELFF. CDR3 DNA: TGCGCCAGCAGCCCCGCCCAGAGCGGGAGGGGGACCGGGGAGCTGTTTTTT.

The chain has TRBV6-2 or TRBV6-3 and TRBJ2-3; 9 positions match TRBD2. Germline CDR1 and CDR2: MNHEY and SVGEGT. The CDR3 extends over 15 amino acids. Trimming took 6 bases from V and 5 from J; bases not matched to a gene: 9. DNA for the CDR3: TGTGCCAGCAGCTTAGCGGGAGACGGGGGAGATACGCAGTATTTT. It codes for CASSLAGDGGDTQYF.

This rearrangement joins TRBV5-6 to TRBJ1-2; a weak D match, TRBD1 (5 bases). V was shortened by 2 bases and J by 0 bases, with 14 bases between the two germline ends. Germline CDR1 is SGHDT and CDR2 is YYEEEE. CDR3 length: 16 residues. In DNA, the CDR3 is TGTGCCAGCAGCTTTTGGGGCGGCAGGGCTAACTATGGCTACACCTTC. This codes for CASSFWGGRANYGYTF.

The V gene is TRBV4-3, the J gene TRBJ1-2, with D maybe TRBD1 (5 bases). The germline CDR1 and CDR2 sequences are LGHNA and YSLEER. Trimming removed 0 bases at V and 1 base at J, with 12 bases between. CDR3 length equals 16 residues. CDR3 DNA sequence: TGCGCCAGCAGCCAAGAACGGACAAATTTTAACTATGGCTACACCTTC. Protein product: CASSQERTNFNYGYTF.

This chain uses TRBV5-1 with TRBJ1-5, with D uncertain. Deletions cut 0 bases from V and 5 bases from J, with 12 bases between. The CDR3 has 15 residues. CDR1 and CDR2 from the germline V gene are SGHRS and YFSETQ. CDR3: CASSLGTPGDQPQHF. The CDR3 DNA is TGCGCCAGCAGCTTGGGGACTCCTGGCGATCAGCCCCAGCATTTT.

The genes are TRBV7-2 and TRBJ2-5, with 12 nucleotides matching TRBD2. Germline loops: CDR1 SGHTA, CDR2 FQGNSA. The CDR3 length is 15 residues. V lost 4 bases to trimming and J lost 4 bases; unmatched junction nucleotides: 4. Written as DNA, the CDR3 is TGTGCCAGCAGCTCCAGACTAGCGGGAGCAGAGACCCAGTACTTC. Its protein is CASSSRLAGAETQYF.

This clone was observed a handful of times. V is TRBV30 and J is TRBJ1-2, with D possibly matching TRBD1 (5 bases). Germline V gene data show CDR1 as GTSNPN and CDR2 as SVGIG (reference sequence). With 0 bases removed from V and 1 base from J, the gap between germline ends came to 6 bases. The CDR3 spans 13 residues. CDR3 residues: CAWSVGVNYGYTF. CDR3 nucleotides: TGTGCCTGGAGTGTAGGGGTTAACTATGGCTACACCTTC.

CDR3 sequence (DNA): TGTGCCAGCAGCTTAGGACAGTATAGCAATCAGCCCCAGCATTTT. It codes for CASSLGQYSNQPQHF. This chain joins TRBV7-9 and TRBJ1-5; the D gene is possibly TRBD1 (5 bases). Germline CDR1 reads SEHNR; CDR2 reads FQNEAQ (reference sequence). The CDR3 totals 15 residues. Trimming took off 1 base at V and 0 bases at J, with 7 bases between the two ends. The complete variable domain, with remaining parts taken from reference TRBV7-9 and TRBJ1-5, reads DTGVSQNPRHKITKRGQNVTFRCDPISEHNRLYWYRQTLGQGPEFLTYFQNEAQLEKSRLLSDRFSAERPKGSFSTLEIQRTEQGDSAMYLCASSLGQYSNQPQHFGDGTRLSIL.

This chain joins TRBV5-4 and TRBJ1-1; the D gene is possibly TRBD1 (5 bases). The CDR3 contains 15 residues. Trimming stripped 0 bases from V and 0 bases from J, with 9 bases between. Per the germline V gene, CDR1 is SGHNT and CDR2 is YYREEE (reference sequence). The CDR3 DNA reads as TGTGCCAGCAGCTTGGCGGGGGGGATGAACACTGAAGCTTTCTTT. It encodes CASSLAGGMNTEAFF. Full variable domain (outside the CDR3, taken from reference TRBV5-4 and TRBJ1-1): ETGVTQSPTHLIKTRGQQVTLRCSSQSGHNTVSWYQQALGQGPQFIFQYYREEENGRGNFPPRFSGLQFPNYSSELNVNALELDDSALYLCASSLAGGMNTEAFFGQGTRLTVV.

This clone was observed a handful of times. V usage is TRBV19 and J usage is TRBJ1-5; 7 bases line up with TRBD1. The CDR3 is made up of 18 amino acids. CDR1 is LNHDA, CDR2 SQIVND, per germline (reference sequence). Trimming cost V 7 bases and J 0 bases; bases outside gene matches: 15. This CDR3 reads CASTGTERGFYSNQPQHF. The CDR3 bases are TGTGCCAGTACCGGGACAGAGCGAGGGTTTTATAGCAATCAGCCCCAGCATTTT. Filled out from reference TRBV19 and TRBJ1-5, the complete variable domain reads DGGITQSPKYLFRKEGQNVTLSCEQNLNHDAMYWYRQDPGQGLRLIYYSQIVNDFQKGDIAEGYSVSREKKESFPLTVTSAQKNPTAFYLCASTGTERGFYSNQPQHFGDGTRLSIL.

V usage is TRBV4-3 and J usage is TRBJ2-7; 8 bases map to TRBD2. This CDR3 spans 17 amino acids. CDR1 and CDR2 from the germline V gene are LGHNA and YSLEER. V lost 2 bases, J lost 6 bases, and 15 bases stayed unmatched. CDR3 in amino acids: CASSQRSAAGAIGEQYF. The CDR3 nucleotides are TGCGCCAGCAGCCAAAGATCGGCAGCGGGAGCGATTGGCGAGCAGTACTTC.

The J gene is TRBJ1-2, the V gene TRBV5-4, with TRBD1 matching over 7 bases. With 1 base clipped from V and 3 bases from J, the junction kept 6 bases outside the gene matches. CDR1 is SGHNT and CDR2 is YYREEE in the germline V gene (reference sequence). The CDR3 consists of 15 residues. The CDR3 DNA reads as TGTGCCAGCAGCTTGTCGGCAGGGGGGTACTATGGCTACACCTTC. Protein: CASSLSAGGYYGYTF.

The CDR3 loop reads CASTGTAYEQYF. In DNA form, the CDR3 reads TGCGCCAGCACCGGGACAGCCTACGAGCAGTACTTC. V is TRBV4-1 and J is TRBJ2-7; 7 nucleotides agree with TRBD1. The CDR3 contains 12 residues. J lost 2 bases, V lost 7 bases, and 2 bases had no gene match. Germline values: CDR1 MGHRA, CDR2 YSYEKL.

The V and J genes are TRBV10-3 and TRBJ2-3, with 12 positions matching TRBD2. CDR3 length: 13 residues. Germline CDR1 is ENHRY and CDR2 is SYGVKD. The J segment lost 5 bases and the V segment lost 10 bases, leaving 4 bases of the junction unmatched. CDR3 coding DNA: TGTGCCAGCATGACTAGCGGGAGAGATACGCAGTATTTT. This codes for CASMTSGRDTQYF.

J is TRBJ2-7 and V is TRBV6-2 or TRBV6-3, with TRBD2 identical over 13 bases. Germline loops: CDR1 MNHEY, CDR2 SVGEGT. This CDR3 has 14 amino acids. V lost 5 bases, J lost 6 bases, and 4 bases stayed unmatched. The CDR3 nucleotides read TGTGCCAGCAGTCAACTAGCGGGAGGGGGCGAGCAGTACTTC. This encodes CASSQLAGGGEQYF.

The chain employs TRBV9 and TRBJ2-1; D gene ambiguous. With 0 bases removed from V and 6 bases from J, the gap between germline ends came to 16 bases. Germline V gene data show CDR1 as SGDLS and CDR2 as YYNGEE. CDR3 length: 16 residues. The CDR3 DNA is TGTGCCAGCAGCGTAGATCCGGGTCGCGCTCTCAATGAGCAGTTCTTC. This sequence encodes CASSVDPGRALNEQFF.